This TCR beta chain was retrieved from a study of blood T cell repertoires in COVID-19 (dated by TCRdb to 2020 to 2021). A note on the overall study: The collaborator samples originated in the United States, Italy and Spain and spanned the acute and convalescent phases of COVID-19. The material from the prospective study consisted of cDNA or gDNA derived from T cells, B-cell-depleted T cells, or PBMCs. The samples were drawn from the first 160 participants of the ongoing ImmuneRACE study and from 1,254 subjects provided by 6 global collaborators. A freely available public database, intended as a resource for researchers studying the immune response to SARS-CoV-2, is where the repertoires were released. A de-identified subject ID, COVID-19 status, age in years and sex were almost always included in the sample metadata. Deeply sampled blood TCRbeta repertoires from subjects exposed to, actively infected with, or recovered from COVID-19 were included in the dataset. HLA class I and class II types, where available, came from metadata supplied by the sample provider rather than from assay-based typing.

The collaborating institutions used their own protocols to collect whole blood in K2EDTA tubes. For TCRbeta analysis, collaborators shipped samples in one of three forms: frozen whole blood, isolated PBMCs, or DNA extracted from either of those sample types. The germline V gene specifies SGHDT as CDR1 and YYEEEE as CDR2. Germline trimming amounts to 4 bases on V and 5 bases on J, with 3 as the count of junction bases outside the gene matches. The CDR3 contains 13 residues, cysteine and phenylalanine counted. CDR3 DNA only is kept here, 39 bases in frame from base 1. Remarks on this clone: Its binding antigen is unknown. No much larger clonotype is one base removed from it; base qualities were not supplied.

TCRbeta CDR3 regions were amplified from genomic DNA by means of the immunoSEQ Assay, a bias-controlled multiplex PCR. The authors processed their data as follows. The number of nucleated cells in each sample was estimated from the amplification of reference gene primers within the assay. Sequence reads were collapsed and filtered to measure the absolute abundance of every unique TCRbeta CDR3 rearrangement. Productive Simpson clonality was computed per sample as the square root of Simpson's diversity index over productive rearrangements. Drawn from immuneACCESS, this table holds only the in-frame rearrangements with V and J called that TCRdb kept. Clones are partly lost; checked studies trace under half to an unresolved V gene and leave the rest unexplained. The V and J calls and clone size come from that table; D and trimming were worked out from the DNA. This sample gives 30,000 to 45,000 clones in total; roughly 90% of them show up just once. The top ten clones comprise around 10% of the sample.

General study outcomes and caveats: The quantity of clinical and demographic metadata differed by source and by participant and was supplied without curation.

The sequence is built from TRBV5-6 and TRBJ1-5; 7 bases in the junction line up with TRBD1. Sequencing was performed on peripheral blood. This TCR derives from a man aged 70 or older with acute or convalescent COVID-19. For the CDR3, the sequence is CASSPGTDQPQHF. The nucleotide sequence is TGTGCCAGCAGCCCCGGGACAGATCAGCCCCAGCATTTT.